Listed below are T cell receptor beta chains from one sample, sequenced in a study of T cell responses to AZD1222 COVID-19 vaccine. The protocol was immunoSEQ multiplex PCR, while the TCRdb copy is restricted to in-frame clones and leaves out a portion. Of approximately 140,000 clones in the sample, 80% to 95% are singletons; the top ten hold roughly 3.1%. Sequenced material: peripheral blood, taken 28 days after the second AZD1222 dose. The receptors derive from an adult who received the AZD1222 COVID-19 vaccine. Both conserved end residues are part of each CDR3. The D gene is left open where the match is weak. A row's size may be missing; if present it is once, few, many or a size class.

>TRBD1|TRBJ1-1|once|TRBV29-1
CSVGGQGNTEAFF
TGCAGCGTTGGTGGACAGGGCAACACTGAAGCTTTCTTT
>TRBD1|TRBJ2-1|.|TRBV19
CASSPDRSSYNEQFF
TGTGCCAGTAGTCCGGACAGGAGCTCCTACAATGAGCAGTTCTTC
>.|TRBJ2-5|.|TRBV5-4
CASSFRDSEETQYF
TGTGCCAGCAGCTTCCGGGACTCCGAAGAGACCCAGTACTTC
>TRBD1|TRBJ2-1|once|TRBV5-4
CASSRQGLNNEQFF
TGTGCCAGCAGCCGACAGGGCCTAAACAATGAGCAGTTCTTC
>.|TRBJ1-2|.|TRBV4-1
CASSQDSGPTGYTF
TGCGCCAGCAGCCAAGACTCAGGGCCTACTGGCTACACCTTC
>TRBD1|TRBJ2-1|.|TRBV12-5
CASGHPRQGAAYNEQFF
TGTGCTAGTGGGCACCCGAGACAGGGGGCCGCCTACAATGAGCAGTTCTTC
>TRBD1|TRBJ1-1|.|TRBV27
CASSSFTGEAEAFF
TGTGCCAGCAGTTCTTTTACAGGGGAAGCAGAAGCTTTCTTT
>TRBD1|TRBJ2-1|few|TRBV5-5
CASSPWDSFYNEQFF
TGTGCCAGCAGCCCCTGGGACAGTTTTTACAATGAGCAGTTCTTC
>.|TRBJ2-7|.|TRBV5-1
CASSPTRVSYEQYF
TGCGCCAGCAGCCCGACCCGGGTCTCCTACGAGCAGTACTTC
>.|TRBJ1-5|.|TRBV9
CASSGGLPDQPQHF
TGTGCCAGCAGCGGCGGACTCCCAGATCAGCCCCAGCATTTT
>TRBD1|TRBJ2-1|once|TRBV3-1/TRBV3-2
CASSLPSGTDYNEQFF
TGTGCCAGCAGCCTACCATCCGGGACAGACTACAATGAGCAGTTCTTC
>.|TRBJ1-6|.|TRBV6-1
CASSEAYNSPLHF
TGTGCCAGCAGTGAAGCCTATAATTCACCCCTCCACTTT
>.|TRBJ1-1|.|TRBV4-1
CASSPKTVNTEAFF
TGCGCCAGCAGCCCAAAGACGGTGAACACTGAAGCTTTCTTT
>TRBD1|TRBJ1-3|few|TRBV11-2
CASSWDRGNTIYF
TGTGCCAGCAGCTGGGACAGGGGCAACACCATATATTTT
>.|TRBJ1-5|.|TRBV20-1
CSASLQLNQPQHF
TGCAGTGCTAGTTTACAGTTAAATCAGCCCCAGCATTTT
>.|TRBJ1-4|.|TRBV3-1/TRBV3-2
CASSQAEKLFF
TGTGCCAGCAGCCAAGCTGAAAAACTGTTTTTT
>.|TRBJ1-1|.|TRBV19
CASAGWTEAFF
TGTGCCAGTGCAGGGTGGACTGAAGCTTTCTTT
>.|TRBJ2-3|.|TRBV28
CASSLQGPDTQYF
TGTGCCAGCAGTTTACAGGGACCAGATACGCAGTATTTT
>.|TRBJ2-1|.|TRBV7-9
CASSATESSYNEQFF
TGTGCCAGCAGCGCAACAGAATCTTCTTACAATGAGCAGTTCTTC
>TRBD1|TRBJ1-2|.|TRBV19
CASNPNRGSNYGYTF
TGTGCCAGTAACCCTAACAGGGGTTCTAACTATGGCTACACCTTC
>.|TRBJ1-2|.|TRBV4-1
CASSLGVTEPNYGYTF
TGCGCCAGCAGCCTAGGGGTGACGGAACCTAACTATGGCTACACCTTC
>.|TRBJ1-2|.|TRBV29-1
CSVEMGYGYTF
TGCAGCGTTGAAATGGGGTATGGCTACACCTTC
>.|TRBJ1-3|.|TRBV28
CASSIQGGNTIYF
TGTGCCAGCAGCATACAGGGAGGGAACACCATATATTTT
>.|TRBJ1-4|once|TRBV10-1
CASGDHTADAEKLFF
TGCGCCAGCGGTGACCACACCGCAGACGCTGAAAAACTGTTTTTT
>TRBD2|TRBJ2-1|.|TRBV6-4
CASSDSMGLAGGSYNEQFF
TGTGCCAGCAGTGACTCGATGGGACTAGCGGGAGGGTCCTACAATGAGCAGTTCTTC
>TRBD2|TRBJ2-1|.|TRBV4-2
CASSPSSGTLEQFF
TGTGCCAGCAGCCCCTCTAGCGGGACTTTAGAGCAGTTCTTC
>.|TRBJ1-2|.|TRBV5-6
CASSSDWGKGGYTF
TGTGCCAGCAGCTCAGATTGGGGAAAGGGAGGCTACACCTTC
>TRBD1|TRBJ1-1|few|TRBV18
CASSPRQGLDTEAFF
TGTGCCAGCTCACCACGACAGGGGTTGGACACTGAAGCTTTCTTT
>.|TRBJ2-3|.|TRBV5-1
CASSQADRSTDTQYF
TGCGCCAGCAGCCAAGCTGACAGGAGCACAGATACGCAGTATTTT
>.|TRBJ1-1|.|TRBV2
CASSEQGPNTEAFF
TGTGCCAGCAGTGAACAAGGACCCAACACTGAAGCTTTCTTT
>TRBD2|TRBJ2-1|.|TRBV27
CASSFWLAGEGGPNNEQFF
TGTGCCAGCAGTTTTTGGCTAGCGGGAGAGGGGGGACCCAACAATGAGCAGTTCTTC
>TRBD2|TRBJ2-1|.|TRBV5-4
CASSLGRAGEPYEQFF
TGTGCCAGCAGCTTGGGAAGGGCGGGAGAACCATATGAGCAGTTCTTC
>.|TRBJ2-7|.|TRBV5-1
CASNLESGRVHEQYF
TGCGCCAGCAACTTGGAGTCCGGGAGAGTGCACGAGCAGTACTTC
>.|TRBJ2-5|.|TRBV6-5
CASRDVTETQYF
TGTGCCAGCCGAGACGTGACCGAGACCCAGTACTTC